This is a list of T cell receptor beta chains from one sample in a study of blood T cells in healthy people across ages. TCRdb reanalysed the 5' RACE reads using MiXCR and keeps one entry per CDR3 protein. This table has 1.5 million to 2 million distinct CDR3 sequences, roughly 52% appearing once. Sequenced material: blood. Receptor source: a woman in her forties in good health. The CDR3 runs from the conserved cysteine through the conserved F or W. The order of the fields is D gene, clone size, J gene, V gene, CDR3 DNA, CDR3 protein. A D gene is named only where the DNA matches it firmly. Where a row states a size, it is once, few, many or the class of an expanded clone; other rows omit it.

>.|.|TRBJ2-1|TRBV11-2
TGTGCCAGCAGCTTAGGGGAGTGGGGTGTGCATGAGCAGTTCTTC
CASSLGEWGVHEQFF
>.|few|TRBJ2-5|TRBV29-1
TGCAGCGTTGTGAAGTTAGAGACCCAGTACTTC
CSVVKLETQYF
>.|few|TRBJ2-5|TRBV7-3
TGTGCCAGCAGCCCTAGAGGCGACAATGAGCAGTACTTC
CASSPRGDNEQYF
>.|.|TRBJ2-7|TRBV7-2
TGTGCCAGCAGCTTACAAAAGGGCTCCTACGAGCAGTACTTC
CASSLQKGSYEQYF
>.|few|TRBJ2-1|TRBV10-3
TGTGCCATCAGTGAGTCTGGGGGCAGCCCCTACAATGAGCAGTTCTTC
CAISESGGSPYNEQFF
>TRBD2|.|TRBJ2-6|TRBV4-3
TGCGCCAGCAGCCAATTTTTGGGGACTAGCGGGACCCTCTCTGGGGCCAACGTCCTGACTTTC
CASSQFLGTSGTLSGANVLTF
>.|.|TRBJ2-2|TRBV25-1
TGTGCCAGCAGTGGCACTGGGTTGGGGACCGGGGAGCTGTTTTTT
CASSGTGLGTGELFF
>.|.|TRBJ1-2|TRBV27
TGTGCCAGCTCCACGGGGGTCTCCTATGGCTACACCTTC
CASSTGVSYGYTF
>TRBD2|few|TRBJ2-3|TRBV4-1
TGCGCCAGCAGCCATCTATTTAGCGGGGGGGCCAAAGATACGCAGTATTTT
CASSHLFSGGAKDTQYF
>.|.|TRBJ2-5|TRBV28
TGTGCCAGCAGTCTGTTCAGGGGGCGGGAGGAGACCCAGTACTTC
CASSLFRGREETQYF
>.|.|TRBJ1-2|TRBV5-5
TGTGCCAGCAGCTTCGGACTCGGGACGGACGATGGCTACACCTTC
CASSFGLGTDDGYTF
>.|.|TRBJ2-5|TRBV28
TGTGCCACCAAGTTTAGGGGGGTAGGGACCCAGTACTTC
CATKFRGVGTQYF
>TRBD2|.|TRBJ2-1|TRBV7-3
TGTGCCAGCAGCTGGGAGGTAGCGGGGGGGCGGAATGAGCAGTTCTTC
CASSWEVAGGRNEQFF
>.|.|TRBJ2-5|TRBV19
TGTGCCAGTGGAGAGGGTCCCCAAGAGACCCAGTACTTC
CASGEGPQETQYF
>.|few|TRBJ2-2|TRBV27
TGTGCCAGCAGTCTTCCAGGGGACGCCACCGGGGAGCTGTTTTTT
CASSLPGDATGELFF
>.|.|TRBJ2-5|TRBV28
TGTGCCAGCAGTTTAGGTGGACGGACGGAAGAGACCCAGTACTTC
CASSLGGRTEETQYF
>.|.|TRBJ2-6|TRBV2
TGTGCCAGCAGTGAAACCAGGTCCTCTGGGGCCAACGTCCTGACTTTC
CASSETRSSGANVLTF
>TRBD1|.|TRBJ2-6|TRBV10-3
TGTGCCATCAGTGATCGAGACAGGGGGGGTACTGGGGCCAACGTCCTGACTTTC
CAISDRDRGGTGANVLTF
>TRBD2|once|TRBJ2-1|TRBV12-3/TRBV12-4
TGTGCCAGCAGCGAAAGCGGGGGGTACCAAGAGACCCAGTTCTTC
CASSESGGYQETQFF
>TRBD1|.|TRBJ2-7|TRBV11-1
TGTGCCAGCAGCCGGTTAGGACAGGGGATCCACGAGCAGTACTTC
CASSRLGQGIHEQYF
>TRBD1|.|TRBJ1-5|TRBV7-8
TGTGCCAGCAGCAGGCCAGGGGGGGTTCAGCCCCAGCATTTT
CASSRPGGVQPQHF
>TRBD2|.|TRBJ2-7|TRBV7-2
TGTGCCAGCAGCATTAGCGGGGGGGCCTGGGAGCAGTACTTC
CASSISGGAWEQYF
>.|.|TRBJ2-1|TRBV5-1
TGCGCCAGCAGCACCCCAATCAGCAAACCTTACAATGAGCAGTTCTTC
CASSTPISKPYNEQFF
>TRBD1|few|TRBJ2-3|TRBV15
TGTGCCACCAGCAGGCCGGGACAGGGAATAGATACGCAGTATTTT
CATSRPGQGIDTQYF
>TRBD1|.|TRBJ2-1|TRBV6-1
TGTGCCAGCTCACGACAGGGGCACAATGAGCAGTTCTTC
CASSRQGHNEQFF
>.|.|TRBJ1-5|TRBV28
TGTGCCAGCAGTTTCGTTGCGGCAGGTGGCAATCAGCCCCAGCATTTT
CASSFVAAGGNQPQHF
>TRBD1|.|TRBJ2-7|TRBV20-1
TGCAGTGCGGGACAGGGGTTAAACGAGCAGTACTTC
CSAGQGLNEQYF
>TRBD2|.|TRBJ2-7|TRBV2
TGTGCCAGCGAGACTAGCGGGGACTCCTACGAGCAGTACTTC
CASETSGDSYEQYF
>TRBD1|.|TRBJ2-7|TRBV6-1
TGTGCCAGCCACATTCACGGGACAGGGGCCGAGCAGTACTTC
CASHIHGTGAEQYF
>.|.|TRBJ2-3|TRBV20-1
TGCAGTGCTAGAGTGTCACTCGGAATCCCAGATACGCAGTATTTT
CSARVSLGIPDTQYF
>TRBD1|once|TRBJ1-4|TRBV6-2/TRBV6-3
TGTGCCAGCAGTTATTACGACAGGGGGCAAGAAAAACTGTTTTTT
CASSYYDRGQEKLFF
>.|once|TRBJ1-2|TRBV12-3/TRBV12-4
TGTGCCAGCGGCGTCGGTCATGGCTACACCTTC
CASGVGHGYTF
>.|.|TRBJ2-4|TRBV9
TGTGCCAGCAGCGTAGCAGGACAGAAAAACATTCAGTACTTC
CASSVAGQKNIQYF
>.|.|TRBJ1-1|TRBV7-2
TGTGCCAGCAGCGATTACAGGGTAGCTGAAGCTTTCTTT
CASSDYRVAEAFF
>TRBD1|.|TRBJ2-7|TRBV5-1
TGCGCCAGCAGCCTCCGGACAGGGATAGCCGTGCAGTACTTC
CASSLRTGIAVQYF
>.|few|TRBJ1-4|TRBV6-6
TGTGCCAGCAGCCCCACACGGCCCACTAATGAAAAACTGTTTTTT
CASSPTRPTNEKLFF
>.|many|TRBJ2-4|TRBV10-3
TGTGCCATCAGTGCCCACAGGAGTATTGGGATTCTAGCCAAAAACATTCAGTACTTC
CAISAHRSIGILAKNIQYF
>.|.|TRBJ2-1|TRBV10-3
TGTGCCATCAGTGTCCAGGGTACTAGGAGGACTGAGCAGTTCTTC
CAISVQGTRRTEQFF
>TRBD1|.|TRBJ2-7|TRBV6-2/TRBV6-3
TGTGCCAGCAGTTACACAGGGGGAGGCGAGCAGTACTTC
CASSYTGGGEQYF
>.|.|TRBJ2-5|TRBV7-6
TGTGCCAGCAGCAAAAGTCCGGGGACAGAGACCCAGTACTTC
CASSKSPGTETQYF
>TRBD2|.|TRBJ2-1|TRBV18
TGTGCCAGCTCACCACCGGGAAGCGGGGGGGCTGGTGAGCAGTTCTTC
CASSPPGSGGAGEQFF
>.|few|TRBJ2-6|TRBV28
TGTGCCAGCAGTTTAGCCGGGACAAGCGTCATGGGGTCTGGGGCCAACGTCCTGACTTTC
CASSLAGTSVMGSGANVLTF
>TRBD2|.|TRBJ2-1|TRBV4-3
TGCGCCAGCAGCCAAGACAACGGGGGGGAACACAATGAGCAGTTCTTC
CASSQDNGGEHNEQFF
>.|once|TRBJ2-7|TRBV5-6
TGTGCCAGCAGCTTCCAGGGCGGCCACGAGCAGTACTTC
CASSFQGGHEQYF
>TRBD1|.|TRBJ2-7|TRBV5-1
TGCGCCAGCAGCTCAGACAGGGGGCGAGATCCCTACGAGCAGTACTTC
CASSSDRGRDPYEQYF
>.|few|TRBJ2-5|TRBV7-9
TGTGCCAGCAGCTTAAGTCGGTCAGAGACCCAGTACTTC
CASSLSRSETQYF